This T cell receptor (beta chain) was recorded in a study of early T cells in non-severe SARS-CoV-2 infection. About the research overall: Chains stayed unpaired after sequencing of bulk RNA from unsorted whole blood.

Whole-study results and caveats: Comparison of clonotypes with VDJdb favored anti-spike CD8 responses while missing private and CD4 specificities.

The CDR3 is 11 residues long. Germline lookup yields CDR1 MNHNS and CDR2 SASEGT. The germline V and J ends were trimmed by 10 bases and 4 bases, with 11 bases remaining between them. In the library, individual cDNA molecules carried attached unique molecular identifiers. MiXCR, applied by TCRdb to the 5' RACE reads, yields one record per CDR3 protein. The table lists 25,000 to 35,000 distinct CDR3 sequences, around 5.4% of them singletons, with roughly 5.4% in the top ten. This clonotype was seen many times. Its matching antigen is unknown. This sequence joins TRBV6-1 and TRBJ2-7; D not certain. The TCR was taken from an adult who was a healthcare worker with PCR-confirmed SARS-CoV-2 infection or an uninfected control (not recorded which). The sample was whole blood. For the CDR3, the DNA is TGTGCCACTTGGGTTCGGTACGAGCAGTACTTC. Encoded protein: CATWVRYEQYF.